The entry below gives a single T cell receptor (beta chain) sequence along with its context. Its target is unknown. In the PCR, 60 Vbeta and 13 Jbeta primers were used. Clones were sequenced by immunoSEQ multiplex PCR, and TCRdb holds only the in-frame ones, with some missing. Of tens of thousands of clones listed, 60% to 80% are singletons. The sample originates from a study of cytomegalovirus exposure and HLA in healthy donors. Study results and limitations: A later analysis reportedly found fewer N-insertions in an Asian-associated ancestry cluster than the approximately 670-donor mean.

Looked up from germline, CDR1 is MRHNA and CDR2 is SNTAGT. This CDR3 is built from 14 residues. V lost 5 bases, J lost 2 bases, and 11 bases lay in between. Nominal health characterized the donors when sampled, though unrecorded immune exposures were likely. The origin of this receptor is a man in his sixties in good health and CMV-seropositive. The sequencing input was PBMCs. The V and J genes are TRBV6-4 and TRBJ2-3, with D perhaps TRBD1 (6 bases). DNA for the CDR3: TGTGCCAGCAGTCAAACAGGGACCACAGATACGCAGTATTTT. Translation gives CASSQTGTTDTQYF.